This TCR beta chain was sequenced in a study of molecular identifiers for immune sequencing clone quantification. Findings of the study overall: Sizes of highly expanded clones could be underestimated through identical TCRs sharing a barcode. More than 97% of effector molecules, versus under 1% of naive-cell molecules, belonged to clones above 20 RNA copies.

Naive CD8 T cells were sorted as CD8+CD4-CCR7+CD45RA+. Libraries of bulk TCR were made by previously described methods (with listed TCR primers). MiXCR was run by TCRdb on the PCR reads, yielding one entry per CDR3 protein. The data show some 320,000 distinct CDR3 sequences, about a fifth seen once. Looked up from germline, CDR1 is MNHEY and CDR2 is SVGEGT. This CDR3 comprises 17 residues. V was shortened by 6 bases and J by 0 bases, with 18 bases between the two germline ends. This clonotype has ten or more counts. Antigen: not known. This sequence originates from a human donor in good health. Some libraries in this study had Jurkat cell RNA spiked in. J is TRBJ1-5 and V is TRBV6-2 or TRBV6-3, with D perhaps TRBD1 (6 bases). The sample taken for sequencing was naive CD8+ T cells from blood, with Jurkat cell RNA spiked in. This sample's subset: FACS-sorted CD8+CD4-CCR7+CD45RA+ naive T cells. CDR3 DNA: TGTGCCAGCAGCCCCAGGGGACCAGGGAATAGCAATCAGCCCCAGCATTTT. It specifies CASSPRGPGNSNQPQHF.